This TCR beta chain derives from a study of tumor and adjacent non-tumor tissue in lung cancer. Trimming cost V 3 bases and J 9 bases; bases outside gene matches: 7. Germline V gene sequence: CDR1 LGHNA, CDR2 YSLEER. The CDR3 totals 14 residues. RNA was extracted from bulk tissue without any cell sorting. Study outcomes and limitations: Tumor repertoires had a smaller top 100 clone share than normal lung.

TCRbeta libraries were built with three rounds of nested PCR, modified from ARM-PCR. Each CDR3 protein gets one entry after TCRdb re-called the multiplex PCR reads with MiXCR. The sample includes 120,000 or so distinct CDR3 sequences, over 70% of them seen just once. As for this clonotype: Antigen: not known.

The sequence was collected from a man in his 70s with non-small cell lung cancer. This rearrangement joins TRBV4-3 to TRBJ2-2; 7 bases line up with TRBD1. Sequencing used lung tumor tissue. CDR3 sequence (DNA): TGCGCCAGCAGCCATAGGGGGCCGGTCAGGGAGCTGTTTTTT. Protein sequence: CASSHRGPVRELFF.